The 13 T cell receptor beta chains below come from one sample, sequenced in a study of blood T cell repertoires in COVID-19. Method: immunoSEQ multiplex PCR; TCRdb's copy keeps in-frame clones and lacks some. The table shows 200,000 to 250,000 clones, with about 90% occurring only once. The sample was PBMCs or T cells enriched from blood (not recorded which). Receptor source: a woman aged 45 to 65 in a cohort exposed to, infected with or recovered from COVID-19 (not recorded which).

The chain employs TRBV7-2 and TRBJ2-1; 12 positions match TRBD2. The CDR3 runs 16 residues. Germline V CDR1 and CDR2: SGHTA, FQGNSA. Trimming removed 2 bases from V and 7 bases from J; junction bases left unmatched: 6. The DNA for the CDR3 is TGTGCCAGCAGCTTACAACAGCTAGCGGGGGGGAATGAGCAGTTCTTC. Residues: CASSLQQLAGGNEQFF.

This CDR3 reads CASSVGREGYTF. CDR3 bases: TGTGCCAGCAGTGTTGGAAGGGAGGGCTACACCTTC. The V and J genes are TRBV2 and TRBJ1-2; D is unresolved. This CDR3 has 12 amino acids. CDR1 and CDR2 (germline): SNHLY, FYNNEI. V was cut by 4 bases and J by 8 bases, with 11 bases left in between.

J is TRBJ2-2 and V is TRBV5-6, with D perhaps matching TRBD1 (6 bases). The CDR3 spans 15 residues. Germline CDR1 is SGHDT and CDR2 is YYEEEE. Trimming took 0 bases from V and 3 from J, leaving 9 bases between them. The CDR3 reads CASSLDTGYTGELFF. DNA of the CDR3: TGTGCCAGCAGCTTGGATACAGGGTACACCGGGGAGCTGTTTTTT.

The rearrangement uses TRBV18 and TRBJ2-7, with D tentatively TRBD2 (8 bases). Germline loops: CDR1 KGHSH, CDR2 LQKENI. V lost 0 bases to trimming and J lost 5 bases, with 14 bases between them. This CDR3 is 15 amino acids long. CDR3 sequence reads: CASSPPGRGRDEQYF. DNA of the CDR3: TGTGCCAGCTCACCACCCGGGAGGGGGCGGGACGAGCAGTACTTC.

The chain recombines TRBV5-6 with TRBJ1-1, with no clear D. This CDR3 is 13 amino acids long. Deletions cut 5 bases from V and 6 bases from J, with 14 bases between. Germline V gene data show CDR1 as SGHDT and CDR2 as YYEEEE. The CDR3 DNA is TGTGCCAGCAGGGAACGGGGTATGTCTGAAGCTTTCTTT. This sequence encodes CASRERGMSEAFF.

This clone was seen a single time. J is TRBJ1-6 and V is TRBV10-3; tentatively, D is TRBD1 (5 bases). The V end lost 2 bases, the J end lost 12 bases, and 11 bases lay between the germline ends. The CDR3 totals 13 residues. The germline V gene has CDR1 ENHRY and CDR2 SYGVKD. CDR3 region: CAISEPGGLPLHF. In DNA form, the CDR3 reads TGTGCCATCAGTGAGCCCGGGGGTTTACCCCTCCACTTT.

On this clone: The same CDR3 is also encoded by other DNA sequences in this sample. This chain uses TRBV2 with TRBJ2-7; TRBD1 matches 10 bases. Germline lookup yields CDR1 SNHLY and CDR2 FYNNEI. Trimming took 11 bases from V and 3 from J; bases not matched to a gene: 4. The CDR3 loop spans 12 amino acids. The CDR3 bases are TGTGCCTCCCGGGACAGGGGCTACGAGCAGTACTTC. It is translated as CASRDRGYEQYF.

V gene TRBV7-2 combines with J gene TRBJ2-3; 14 nucleotides align to TRBD2. The CDR3 is made up of 17 amino acids. The germline V gene encodes CDR1 SGHTA and CDR2 FQGNSA. J gave up 9 bases and V 5 bases, and 13 bases lay outside the gene matches. For the CDR3, the DNA is TGTGCCAGCAGCCCACAAGGACTAGCGGGGGGAGGATCGACGCAGTATTTT. Its protein is CASSPQGLAGGGSTQYF.

This clone has a handful of counts. The V and J genes are TRBV30 and TRBJ2-4; possible D gene TRBD1, 6 bases. The V end lost 5 bases, the J end lost 10 bases, and 12 bases lay between the germline ends. The CDR3 runs to 11 residues. The V gene's germline CDR1 is GTSNPN and CDR2 SVGIG (reference sequence). The CDR3 loop is CAWGQTGIQYF. DNA for the CDR3: TGTGCCTGGGGACAGACCGGGATTCAGTACTTC.

The chain has TRBV19 and TRBJ1-2; no firm D call. Germline V gene data show CDR1 as LNHDA and CDR2 as SQIVND (reference sequence). CDR3 length: 14 amino acids. The V and J ends lost 3 bases and 4 bases respectively, with 12 bases between them. Here the CDR3 DNA reads TGTGCCAGTAGTATCTCTGGAAAGCGCTATGGCTACACCTTC. It translates to CASSISGKRYGYTF. Full variable domain (rest looked up from reference TRBV19 and TRBJ1-2): DGGITQSPKYLFRKEGQNVTLSCEQNLNHDAMYWYRQDPGQGLRLIYYSQIVNDFQKGDIAEGYSVSREKKESFPLTVTSAQKNPTAFYLCASSISGKRYGYTFGSGTRLTVV.

This chain joins TRBV6-5 and TRBJ1-1; D is uncertain. Germline V lookup: CDR1 MNHEY, CDR2 SVGAGI. The CDR3 is 14 residues long. The V and J ends lost 6 bases and 5 bases respectively, with 16 bases between them. The chain's CDR3 is CASSRDPGGTEAFF. The CDR3 DNA reads as TGTGCCAGCAGCCGAGACCCGGGAGGAACTGAAGCTTTCTTT.

This sequence joins TRBV4-2 and TRBJ2-3; maybe TRBD1 (5 bases). V lost 0 bases and J lost 10, with 8 bases in between. This CDR3 has 12 amino acids. Looked up from germline, CDR1 is LGHNA and CDR2 is YNFKEQ. The CDR3 spells CASSQDPRAQYF. CDR3 coding DNA: TGTGCCAGCAGCCAAGATCCCAGGGCGCAGTATTTT.

V usage is TRBV19 and J usage is TRBJ1-1, with D perhaps TRBD1 (5 bases). The V gene's germline CDR1 is LNHDA and CDR2 SQIVND (reference sequence). CDR3 size: 15 residues. Trimming left V 5 bases short and J 4 bases short, with 17 bases between. The CDR3 protein is CASSRRGEGGTEAFF. The DNA of the CDR3 is TGTGCCAGTAGTCGCCGGGGGGAGGGAGGCACTGAAGCTTTCTTT.